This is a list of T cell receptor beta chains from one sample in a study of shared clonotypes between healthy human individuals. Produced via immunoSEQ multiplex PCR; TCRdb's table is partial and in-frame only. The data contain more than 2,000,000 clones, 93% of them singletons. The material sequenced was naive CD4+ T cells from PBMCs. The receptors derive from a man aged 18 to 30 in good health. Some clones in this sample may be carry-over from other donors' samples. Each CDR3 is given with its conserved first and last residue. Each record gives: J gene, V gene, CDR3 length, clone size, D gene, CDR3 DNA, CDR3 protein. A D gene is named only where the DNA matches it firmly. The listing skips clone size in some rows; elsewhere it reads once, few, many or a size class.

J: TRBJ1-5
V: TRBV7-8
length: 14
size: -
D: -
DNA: TGTGCCAGCAGCTGGGGGGTTTTGTTTCAGCCCCAGCATTTT
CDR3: CASSWGVLFQPQHF

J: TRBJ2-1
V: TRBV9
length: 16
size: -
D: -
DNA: TGTGCCAGCAGCGGGAGAGCGGTCAGCTCCTACAATGAGCAGTTCTTC
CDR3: CASSGRAVSSYNEQFF

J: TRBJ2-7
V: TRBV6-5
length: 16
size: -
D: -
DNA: TGTGCCAGCAGTTACCACTCGCCACTCCGGGACCACGAGCAGTACTTC
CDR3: CASSYHSPLRDHEQYF

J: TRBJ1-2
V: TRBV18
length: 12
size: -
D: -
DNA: TGTGCCAGCTCACCACGACAGCGTGGCTACACCTTC
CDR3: CASSPRQRGYTF

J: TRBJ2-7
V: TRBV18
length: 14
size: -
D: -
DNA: TGTGCCAGCTCACCACCCGTAGGGACCTACGAGCAGTACTTC
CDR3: CASSPPVGTYEQYF

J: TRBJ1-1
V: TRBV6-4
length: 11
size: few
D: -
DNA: TGTGCCAGCAGTGTATACACTGAAGCTTTCTTT
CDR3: CASSVYTEAFF

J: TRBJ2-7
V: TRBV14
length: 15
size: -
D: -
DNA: TGTGCCAGCAGCCACCGGGGGCGCCCCGGCTACGAGCAGTACTTC
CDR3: CASSHRGRPGYEQYF

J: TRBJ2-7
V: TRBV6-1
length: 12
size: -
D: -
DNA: TGTGCCAGCAGTGAAACGATGCGGGAATGGAACTTC
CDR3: CASSETMREWNF

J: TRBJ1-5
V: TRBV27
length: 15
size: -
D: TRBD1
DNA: TGTGCCAGCAGTAGGACAGGACGTGGACATCAGCCCCAGCATTTT
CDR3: CASSRTGRGHQPQHF

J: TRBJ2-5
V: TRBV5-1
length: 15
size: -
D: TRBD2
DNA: TGCGCCAGCAGCTCGGAAGCGGGAGGGCCTGGGACCCAGTACTTC
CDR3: CASSSEAGGPGTQYF

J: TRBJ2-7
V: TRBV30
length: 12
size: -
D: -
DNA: TGTGCCTGGAGTCCACTCGGGCGCGAGCAGTACTTC
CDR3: CAWSPLGREQYF

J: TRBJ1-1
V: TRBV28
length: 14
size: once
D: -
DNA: TGTGCCAGCAGTTCAGGGCATCCAAACACTGAAGCTTTCTTT
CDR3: CASSSGHPNTEAFF

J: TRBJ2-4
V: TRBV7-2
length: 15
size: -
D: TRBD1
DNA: TGTGCCAGCAGCCTCTCCGGGACAGGGGGCAACATTCAGTACTTC
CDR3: CASSLSGTGGNIQYF

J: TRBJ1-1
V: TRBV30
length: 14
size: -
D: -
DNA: TGTGCCTGGAGTGGTGACATTGAGAACACTGAAGCTTTCTTT
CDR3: CAWSGDIENTEAFF

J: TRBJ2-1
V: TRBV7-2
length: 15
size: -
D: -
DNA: TGTGCCAGCAGCTTAGTTGCGGGACCTTACAATGAGCAGTTCTTC
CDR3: CASSLVAGPYNEQFF

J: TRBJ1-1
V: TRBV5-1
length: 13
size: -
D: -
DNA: TGCGCCAGCACCTTAACGGGAGACACTGAAGCTTTCTTT
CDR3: CASTLTGDTEAFF

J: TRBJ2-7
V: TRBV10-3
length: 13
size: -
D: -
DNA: TGTGCCATCAGTGAGAGGGGTCTGGACGAGCAGTACTTC
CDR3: CAISERGLDEQYF

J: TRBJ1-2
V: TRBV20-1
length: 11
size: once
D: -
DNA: TGCAGTCCTAAAGTCGGAGATGGCTACACCTTC
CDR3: CSPKVGDGYTF

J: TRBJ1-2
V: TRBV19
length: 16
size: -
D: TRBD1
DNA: TGTGCCAGTAGTATCGGCAGGGACAGGCCTAACTATGGCTACACCTTC
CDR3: CASSIGRDRPNYGYTF

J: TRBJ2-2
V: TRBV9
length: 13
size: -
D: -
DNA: TGTGCCAGCAGCTCCGGGTGGGCCGGGGAGCTGTTTTTT
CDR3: CASSSGWAGELFF

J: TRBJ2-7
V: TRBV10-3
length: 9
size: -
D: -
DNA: TGTGCCATTCCCTACGAGCAGTACTTC
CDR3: CAIPYEQYF

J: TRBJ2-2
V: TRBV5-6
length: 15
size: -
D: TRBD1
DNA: TGTGCCAGCAGCCCCCGGACAGGGTTGGCCGGGGAGCTGTTTTTT
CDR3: CASSPRTGLAGELFF

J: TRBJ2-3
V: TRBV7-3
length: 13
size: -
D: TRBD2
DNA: TGTGCCAGCAGCACCCGGGGGGTAGATACGCAGTATTTT
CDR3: CASSTRGVDTQYF

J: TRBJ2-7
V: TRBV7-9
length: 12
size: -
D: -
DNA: TGTGCCACACGGTCCTCAGGGGACGAGCAGTACTTC
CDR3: CATRSSGDEQYF

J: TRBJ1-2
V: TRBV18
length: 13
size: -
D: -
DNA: TGTGCCAGCTCACCGGGGGATAACTATGGCTACACCTTC
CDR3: CASSPGDNYGYTF

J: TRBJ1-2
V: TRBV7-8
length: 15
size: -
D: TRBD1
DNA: TGTGCCAGCAGCGGAACCGGGACAGGGGTTTGGGGCTACACCTTC
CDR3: CASSGTGTGVWGYTF

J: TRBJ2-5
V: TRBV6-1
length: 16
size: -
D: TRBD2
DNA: TGTGCCAGCAGTGAACTTATAGCGGGACTCCAAGAGACCCAGTACTTC
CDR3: CASSELIAGLQETQYF

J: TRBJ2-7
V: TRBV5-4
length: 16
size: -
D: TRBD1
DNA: TGTGCCAGCAGCTTGGTGTCGTCAGGGGGTGGGTACGAGCAGTACTTC
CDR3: CASSLVSSGGGYEQYF

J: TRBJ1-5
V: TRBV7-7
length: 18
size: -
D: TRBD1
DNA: TGTGCCAGCAGCTTAAGTTGGGCCGGGACAGGGGGGGATCAGCCCCAGCATTTT
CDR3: CASSLSWAGTGGDQPQHF

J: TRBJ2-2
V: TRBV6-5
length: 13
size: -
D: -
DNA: TGTGCCAGCAGTTTCACATTCAGCGGGGAGCTGTTTTTT
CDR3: CASSFTFSGELFF

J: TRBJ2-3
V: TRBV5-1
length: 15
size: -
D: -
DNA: TGCGCCAGCAGCTTGGTTCAGGGTGGAACAGATACGCAGTATTTT
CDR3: CASSLVQGGTDTQYF

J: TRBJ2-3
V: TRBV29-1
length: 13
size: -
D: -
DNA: TGCAGCGTTCGGCCAGGAAGTACAGATACGCAGTATTTT
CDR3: CSVRPGSTDTQYF

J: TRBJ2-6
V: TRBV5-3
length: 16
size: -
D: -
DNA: TGTGCCAGAAGCAACCTTCTCAGGGCTGGGGCCAACGTCCTGACTTTC
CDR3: CARSNLLRAGANVLTF

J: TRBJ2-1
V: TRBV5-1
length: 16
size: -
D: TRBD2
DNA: TGCGCCAGCAGCCCACCGGGACTAGCGGCCTACAATGAGCAGTTCTTC
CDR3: CASSPPGLAAYNEQFF

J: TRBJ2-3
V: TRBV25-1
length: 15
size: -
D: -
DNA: TGTGCCAGCAGTGAACCTGGGGCGCGGACAGATACGCAGTATTTT
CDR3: CASSEPGARTDTQYF

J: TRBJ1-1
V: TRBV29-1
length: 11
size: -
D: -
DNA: TGCAGCGTTGAGAGGAACACTGAAGCTTTCTTT
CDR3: CSVERNTEAFF

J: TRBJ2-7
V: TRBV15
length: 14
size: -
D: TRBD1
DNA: TGTGCCACCGGGGGTAGGGGGCAGAACTACGAGCAGTACTTC
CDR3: CATGGRGQNYEQYF

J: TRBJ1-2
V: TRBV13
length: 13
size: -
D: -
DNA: TGTGCCAGCAGCCCACAGATAAACTATGGCTACACCTTC
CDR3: CASSPQINYGYTF

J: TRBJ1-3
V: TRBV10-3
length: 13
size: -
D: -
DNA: TGTGCCATCAGTGAAAGGGCGTTAAACACCATATATTTT
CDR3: CAISERALNTIYF

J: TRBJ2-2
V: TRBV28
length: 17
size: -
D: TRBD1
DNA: TGTGCCAGCAGTTCCCTCCCTCACGGGACAGGGTCCGGGGAGCTGTTTTTT
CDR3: CASSSLPHGTGSGELFF

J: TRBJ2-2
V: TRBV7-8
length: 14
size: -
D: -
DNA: TGTGCCAGCAGGCCCATCCGAGGGGCCGGGGAGCTGTTTTTT
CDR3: CASRPIRGAGELFF

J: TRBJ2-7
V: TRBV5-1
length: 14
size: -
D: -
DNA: TGCGCCAGCAGCTTTCCGGACGGGGTATACGAGCAGTACTTC
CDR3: CASSFPDGVYEQYF

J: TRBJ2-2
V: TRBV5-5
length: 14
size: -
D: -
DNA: TGTGCCAGCAGCGGTGGACAGTTTGGCGGGGAGCTGTTTTTT
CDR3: CASSGGQFGGELFF

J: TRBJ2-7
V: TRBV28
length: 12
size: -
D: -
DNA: TGTGCCAGCAGTTTGGTAAAGTACGAGCAGTACTTC
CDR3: CASSLVKYEQYF

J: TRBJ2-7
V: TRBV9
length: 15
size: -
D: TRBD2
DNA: TGTGCCAGCAGCGTTGGTAGCGGGAGGGTTTACGAGCAGTACTTC
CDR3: CASSVGSGRVYEQYF

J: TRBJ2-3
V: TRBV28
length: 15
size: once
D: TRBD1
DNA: TGTGCCAGCAGTTCGGGACAGGGGGGCACAGATACGCAGTATTTT
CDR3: CASSSGQGGTDTQYF

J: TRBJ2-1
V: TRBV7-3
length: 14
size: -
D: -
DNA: TGTGCCAGCAGCTTACGCCCTTCCTACAATGAGCAGTTCTTC
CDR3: CASSLRPSYNEQFF

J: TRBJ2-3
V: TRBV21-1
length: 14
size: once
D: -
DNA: TGTGCCAACACCTTCCGACACAGGCCAGATACGCAGTATTTT
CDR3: CANTFRHRPDTQYF

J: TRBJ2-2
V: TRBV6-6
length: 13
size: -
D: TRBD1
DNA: TGTGCCAGCCGGGACAGGGCCTCCGGGGAGCTGTTTTTT
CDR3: CASRDRASGELFF

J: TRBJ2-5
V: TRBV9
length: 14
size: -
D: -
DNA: TGTGCCAGCAGCGTAGATCTGGGTGGGGAGACCCAGTACTTC
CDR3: CASSVDLGGETQYF

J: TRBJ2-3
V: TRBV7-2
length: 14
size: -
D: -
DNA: TGTGCCAGCAGCCTAGGGGGTAGTATAGATACGCAGTATTTT
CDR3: CASSLGGSIDTQYF

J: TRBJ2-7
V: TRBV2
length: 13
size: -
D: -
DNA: TGTGCCAGCAGTGAACAGGGGGAGGACGAGCAGTACTTC
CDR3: CASSEQGEDEQYF

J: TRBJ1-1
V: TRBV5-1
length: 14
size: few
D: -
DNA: TGCGCCAGCAGCTTGAGGGGAGATAGCACTGAAGCTTTCTTT
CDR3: CASSLRGDSTEAFF